These T cell receptor beta chains were read from a single sample in a study of graft-versus-host responses after intestinal transplantation. TCRdb keeps only in-frame clones here, not all; method: immunoSEQ multiplex PCR. The table includes thousands of clones, about 33% detected once. Material: alloreactive CD8+ T cells from a mixed lymphocyte reaction culture, obtained before intestinal transplant. These receptors were collected from a human patient who received an intestinal transplant. The CDR3 runs from the conserved cysteine through the conserved F or W. A D gene is named only where the DNA matches it firmly. Size is omitted from some rows. Given values are once, few, many or a class for expanded clones.

>16|TRBV7-9|TRBD2|few|TRBJ2-1
CASSKRTSGVNNEQFF
TGTGCCAGCAGCAAACGGACTAGCGGGGTCAACAATGAGCAGTTCTTC
>16|TRBV7-2|.|.|TRBJ2-1
CASSWAFGGVRNEQFF
TGTGCCAGCAGCTGGGCTTTTGGCGGGGTCAGAAATGAGCAGTTCTTC
>15|TRBV29-1|.|.|TRBJ2-7
CSVAPSSGDFYEQYF
TGCAGCGTCGCACCTTCGTCGGGGGATTTCTACGAGCAGTACTTC
>14|TRBV4-1|.|.|TRBJ1-1
CASSQDTGSTEAFF
TGCGCCAGCAGCCAAGATACAGGGAGCACTGAAGCTTTCTTT
>15|TRBV9|.|.|TRBJ1-1
CASSVRGRANTEAFF
TGTGCCAGCAGCGTAAGGGGGAGGGCCAACACTGAAGCTTTCTTT
>13|TRBV21-1|.|.|TRBJ1-5
CARAGGYNQPQHF
TGTGCCAGAGCGGGGGGGTATAATCAGCCCCAGCATTTT
>14|TRBV27|.|few|TRBJ2-7
CASSLQAGAYEQYF
TGTGCCAGCAGTTTACAGGCAGGGGCCTACGAGCAGTACTTC
>15|TRBV4-1|.|.|TRBJ1-3
CASSLRKAGGNTIYF
TGCGCCAGCAGCCTTAGGAAGGCGGGTGGAAACACCATATATTTT
>15|TRBV2|.|medium-sized|TRBJ1-5
CASSAGVGSNQPQHF
TGTGCCAGCAGTGCGGGGGTAGGCAGCAATCAGCCCCAGCATTTT
>17|TRBV1|.|.|TRBJ2-3
CTSSQEGLAAFTDTQYF
TGCACCAGCAGCCAAGAAGGGCTAGCGGCATTCACAGATACGCAGTATTTT
>15|TRBV2|.|.|TRBJ1-3
CASSGQAVSGNTIYF
TGTGCCAGCAGTGGACAGGCCGTCTCTGGAAACACCATATATTTT
>16|TRBV7-9|TRBD1|.|TRBJ2-3
CASSLGDRGGADTQYF
TGTGCCAGCAGCTTGGGGGACAGGGGAGGAGCAGATACGCAGTATTTT
>13|TRBV5-8|.|.|TRBJ2-5
CASSLFQEETQYF
TGTGCCAGCAGCTTGTTCCAGGAAGAGACCCAGTACTTC
>13|TRBV15|.|.|TRBJ2-1
CATSRASGNEQFF
TGTGCCACCAGCAGGGCTAGTGGCAATGAGCAGTTCTTC
>14|TRBV19|TRBD1|.|TRBJ2-5
CASSEYRGPETQYF
TGTGCCAGTAGTGAATACAGGGGGCCAGAGACCCAGTACTTC
>16|TRBV5-1|.|.|TRBJ1-5
CASSTGAGGANQPQHF
TGCGCCAGCAGCACCGGGGCGGGGGGTGCCAATCAGCCCCAGCATTTT
>12|TRBV13|.|.|TRBJ2-1
CASSFSGNEQFF
TGTGCCAGCAGCTTCTCAGGCAATGAGCAGTTCTTC
>16|TRBV16|.|.|TRBJ2-1
CASSQSTVPPDGQQFF
TGTGCCAGCAGCCAATCCACAGTGCCCCCCGACGGTCAGCAGTTCTTC
>15|TRBV4-1|TRBD1|medium-sized|TRBJ1-5
CASSGVGTGYQPQHF
TGCGCCAGCAGCGGCGTTGGGACAGGGTATCAGCCCCAGCATTTT
>15|TRBV4-1|TRBD1|once|TRBJ1-5
CASSQADRASQPQHF
TGCGCCAGCAGCCAAGCCGACAGGGCAAGTCAGCCCCAGCATTTT
>15|TRBV19|TRBD2|few|TRBJ2-7
CASSEPGLAVYEQYF
TGTGCCAGCAGTGAACCTGGACTAGCGGTCTACGAGCAGTACTTC
>13|TRBV11-2|TRBD1|few|TRBJ2-7
CASSLEQGYEQYF
TGTGCCAGCAGCTTAGAACAGGGGTACGAGCAGTACTTC